Sequencing of this T cell receptor beta chain was carried out in a study of shared T cell receptors in the human thymus. The assay was immunoSEQ multiplex PCR, and TCRdb's table has in-frame clones only and misses some. The sample consists of roughly 660,000 clones, approximately 90% of them appearing once. Germline V gene sequence: CDR1 MNHEY, CDR2 SVGAGI. Trimming took off 5 bases at V and 4 bases at J, with 14 bases between the two ends. The CDR3 sequence is 14 residues long. These data were likewise used in another study, on human thymus T cells. Turning to that study: The source of the thymus tissue was resections taken during corrective heart surgery. Within thymic and blood repertoires, V and J gene usage appeared to be biased.

This chain joins TRBV6-5 and TRBJ1-2; possible D gene TRBD1, 5 bases. The specimen was thymocytes. This TCR derives from a boy under three years old with a congenital heart defect. CDR3: CASSDRGQGYGYTF. The DNA of the CDR3 is TGTGCCAGCAGTGATAGAGGACAAGGCTATGGCTACACCTTC.